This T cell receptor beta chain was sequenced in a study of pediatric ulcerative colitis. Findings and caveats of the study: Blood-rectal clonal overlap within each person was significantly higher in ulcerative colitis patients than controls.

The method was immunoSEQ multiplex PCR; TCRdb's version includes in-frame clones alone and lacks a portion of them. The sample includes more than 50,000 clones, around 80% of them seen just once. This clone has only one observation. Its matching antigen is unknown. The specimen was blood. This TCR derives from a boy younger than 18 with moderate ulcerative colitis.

CDR3: CASSLRTGGHPSTDTQYF. CDR3 bases: TGTGCCAGCAGCCTCCGGACAGGGGGCCATCCTAGCACAGATACGCAGTATTTT. V gene TRBV14 combines with J gene TRBJ2-3; TRBD1 matches 11 bases. V was pared by 4 bases and J by 0 bases, with 9 bases of the junction left unmatched. Germline assignment: CDR1 SGHDN and CDR2 FVKESK. The CDR3 extends over 18 amino acids.